The 9 T cell receptor beta chains in this list originate from one sample, sequenced in a study of cytomegalovirus exposure and HLA in healthy donors. The study ran its PCR with 60 Vbeta and 13 Jbeta primers. Here immunoSEQ multiplex PCR was the method, and the copy in TCRdb shows in-frame clones only, minus some. The table includes 150,000 to 200,000 clones, around 80% detected once. Specimen: PBMCs. Receptors were obtained from a male donor in good health and CMV-seronegative.

This clone was recorded once. V is TRBV25-1 and J is TRBJ1-2; 9 bases are shared with TRBD1. With V trimmed by 5 bases and J by 5 bases, 9 bases remained unmatched. CDR1 and CDR2 from the germline V gene are MGHDK and SYGVNS. CDR3 length: 15 amino acids. The CDR3 nucleotides are TGTGCCAGCAGTTTCTCCTTGGGACAGGGTTATGGCTACACCTTC. This translates into CASSFSLGQGYGYTF.

V gene TRBV5-1 combines with J gene TRBJ1-5; 7 bases align to TRBD1. CDR1 SGHRS and CDR2 YFSETQ come from the germline V gene. The J segment lost 7 bases and the V segment lost 5 bases, leaving 12 bases of the junction unmatched. The CDR3 is made up of 15 amino acids. The CDR3: CASSPEDRRTQPQHF. CDR3 sequence (DNA): TGCGCCAGCAGTCCGGAGGACAGGCGAACCCAGCCCCAGCATTTT.

The rearrangement uses TRBV28 and TRBJ2-7, with 7 bases fitting TRBD1. V was clipped by 6 bases and J by 2 bases; unmatched bases: 4. Germline V gene data show CDR1 as MDHEN and CDR2 as SYDVKM. CDR3 size: 13 residues. CDR3 coding DNA: TGTGCCAGCAGCCGGACAGGTACCTACGAGCAGTACTTC. Residues: CASSRTGTYEQYF.

V and J are TRBV4-1 and TRBJ1-5; 10 bases are a match to TRBD1. The CDR3 is made up of 15 amino acids. Germline CDR1 and CDR2: MGHRA and YSYEKL. The J segment lost 6 bases and the V segment lost 1 base, leaving 3 bases of the junction unmatched. As DNA, the CDR3 is TGCGCCAGCAGCCAAGGGACAGGGGGAGGTCAGCCCCAGCATTTT. Protein sequence: CASSQGTGGGQPQHF.

The rearrangement uses TRBV5-5 and TRBJ2-7; TRBD2 is a possible D gene (5 bases). The CDR3 has 15 residues. Germline-derived CDR1 and CDR2 are SGHKS and YYEKEE (reference sequence). The germline V and J ends were trimmed by 2 bases and 3 bases, with 15 bases remaining between them. The chain's CDR3 is CASSLSGAGLYEQYF. In DNA, the CDR3 is TGTGCCAGCAGCTTATCGGGTGCCGGACTCTACGAGCAGTACTTC.

V is TRBV6-5 and J is TRBJ2-7, with D unclear. V gave up 0 bases and J gave up 2 bases, with 8 bases separating them. The CDR3 loop spans 14 amino acids. CDR1 is MNHEY and CDR2 is SVGAGI in the germline V gene. As DNA, the CDR3 is TGTGCCAGCAGTTACTCGGGCAGTACCTACGAGCAGTACTTC. It specifies CASSYSGSTYEQYF.

V and J are TRBV10-3 and TRBJ2-2, with 12 bases identical to TRBD2. The CDR3 spans 18 residues. Germline V gives CDR1 ENHRY, CDR2 SYGVKD. Losses at the gene ends were 3 bases for V and 4 bases for J; bases not matched to a gene: 9. The CDR3 protein is CAISDGLWTSGVTGELFF. The CDR3 bases are TGTGCCATCAGTGACGGATTGTGGACTAGCGGGGTCACCGGGGAGCTGTTTTTT.

V usage is TRBV10-2 and J usage is TRBJ2-1; 14 bases are a match to TRBD2. The ends lost 2 bases at V and 10 bases at J; junction bases unmatched: 4. CDR1 is WSHSY, CDR2 SAAADI, per germline. There are 15 residues in the CDR3. CDR3 amino acids: CASSETGLAGGEQFF. The CDR3 DNA sequence: TGCGCCAGCAGTGAGACAGGACTAGCGGGGGGCGAGCAGTTCTTC.

The J gene is TRBJ2-5, the V gene TRBV5-4; TRBD1 matches at 8 bases. This CDR3 has 14 amino acids. Looked up from germline, CDR1 is SGHNT and CDR2 is YYREEE (reference sequence). V shed 5 bases and J 5 bases; nucleotides not matched to a gene: 8. As DNA, the CDR3 is TGTGCCAGCAGTTTGTCAGGGGGCTACGAGACCCAGTACTTC. Its translation: CASSLSGGYETQYF.